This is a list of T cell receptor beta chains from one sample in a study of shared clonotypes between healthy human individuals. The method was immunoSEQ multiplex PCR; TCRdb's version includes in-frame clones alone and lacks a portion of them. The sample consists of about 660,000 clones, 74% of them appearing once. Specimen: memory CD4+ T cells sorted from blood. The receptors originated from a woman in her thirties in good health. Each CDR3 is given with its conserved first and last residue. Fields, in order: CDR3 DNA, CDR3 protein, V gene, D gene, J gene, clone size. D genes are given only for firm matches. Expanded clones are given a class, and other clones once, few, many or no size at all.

DNA: TGCAGCGTTGAAACGGCAAACAAAGATACGCAGTATTTT
CDR3: CSVETANKDTQYF
V: TRBV29-1
D: -
J: TRBJ2-3
size: -

DNA: TGTGCCAGCAGCGTAGGGGGCCGGGGTGTGGACATTCAGTACTTC
CDR3: CASSVGGRGVDIQYF
V: TRBV9
D: -
J: TRBJ2-4
size: once

DNA: TGTGCTAGCAGCTCAGGGGGGGGACTTCAATTGGCTTTCTTT
CDR3: CASSSGGGLQLAFF
V: TRBV28
D: TRBD1
J: TRBJ1-1
size: -

DNA: TGTGCCAGCAGCTTGAGGGAGCGGGGGACCTACGAGCAGTACTTC
CDR3: CASSLRERGTYEQYF
V: TRBV7-9
D: TRBD2
J: TRBJ2-7
size: -

DNA: TGTGCCAGCAGGAAGACATCTCGGGACACCGGGGAGCTGTTTTTT
CDR3: CASRKTSRDTGELFF
V: TRBV2
D: -
J: TRBJ2-2
size: many

DNA: TGTGCCAGCAGCGCCCCCCCCAGGGACTATGGCTACACCTTC
CDR3: CASSAPPRDYGYTF
V: TRBV9
D: -
J: TRBJ1-2
size: -

DNA: TGCGCCAGCAGCTTTGGGACATCTGAGAAGGAGACCCAGTACTTC
CDR3: CASSFGTSEKETQYF
V: TRBV5-1
D: -
J: TRBJ2-5
size: -

DNA: TGTGCCAGCAGTAGGGGGGCGGCCTACAATGAGCAGTTCTTC
CDR3: CASSRGAAYNEQFF
V: TRBV2
D: -
J: TRBJ2-1
size: -

DNA: TGTGCCAGCAGCCGACTACAGGTGATCGATGGCTACACCTTC
CDR3: CASSRLQVIDGYTF
V: TRBV11-2
D: -
J: TRBJ1-2
size: few

DNA: TGTGCCAGCTCCGACTGGGCGGGACAAGGCGAGCAGTACTTC
CDR3: CASSDWAGQGEQYF
V: TRBV18
D: -
J: TRBJ2-7
size: -

DNA: TGTGCCAGTAGTGAGCGGGATGGGGAGACCCAGTACTTC
CDR3: CASSERDGETQYF
V: TRBV19
D: TRBD2
J: TRBJ2-5
size: few

DNA: TGTGCCAGCAGCTTTACGGCTGTAAACTATGGCTACACCTTC
CDR3: CASSFTAVNYGYTF
V: TRBV5-6
D: -
J: TRBJ1-2
size: few

DNA: TGTGCCAGCAGTGCCAGGACAGGAGGAAAAGAGACCCAGTACTTC
CDR3: CASSARTGGKETQYF
V: TRBV6-1
D: TRBD1
J: TRBJ2-5
size: -

DNA: TGTGCCAGCAGCTTAGATCCAGGGCAGTCGAACACTGAAGCTTTCTTT
CDR3: CASSLDPGQSNTEAFF
V: TRBV7-9
D: -
J: TRBJ1-1
size: -

DNA: TGTGCTAGTGGTCCTGACAGAAACTATGGCTACACCTTC
CDR3: CASGPDRNYGYTF
V: TRBV12-5
D: -
J: TRBJ1-2
size: once

DNA: TGTGCCAGCAGCTTAATTGGCCCGGGAGGGGATCTACGACGGTACTTC
CDR3: CASSLIGPGGDLRRYF
V: TRBV7-2
D: TRBD2
J: TRBJ2-7
size: -

DNA: TGTGCCTGGAGTGAGGAAGGGTGGAGTTATGGCTACACCTTC
CDR3: CAWSEEGWSYGYTF
V: TRBV30
D: -
J: TRBJ1-2
size: many

DNA: TGTGCCAGCAGTGGGACCTCTGGGGCCAACGTCCTGACTTTC
CDR3: CASSGTSGANVLTF
V: TRBV2
D: -
J: TRBJ2-6
size: once

DNA: TGTGCCAGCAGCACGGGACGGCCCGGCTCTGGGGCCAACGTCCTGACTTTC
CDR3: CASSTGRPGSGANVLTF
V: TRBV7-9
D: -
J: TRBJ2-6
size: -

DNA: TGTGCCAGCAGTAGGACAGCCTACGGGGACTATGGCTACACCTTC
CDR3: CASSRTAYGDYGYTF
V: TRBV6-5
D: -
J: TRBJ1-2
size: few

DNA: TGTGCTAGTGGTTTGGCCGGGGGTAGCGGGAGAGGTAATGAGCAGTTCTTC
CDR3: CASGLAGGSGRGNEQFF
V: TRBV12-5
D: TRBD2
J: TRBJ2-1
size: -

DNA: TGTGCCAGCAGTGTAGGGACAGGGTTTGGAAACACCATATATTTT
CDR3: CASSVGTGFGNTIYF
V: TRBV2
D: TRBD1
J: TRBJ1-3
size: -

DNA: TGTGCCACCCGGGACACCCGAGTTGGGCCCCAGCATTTT
CDR3: CATRDTRVGPQHF
V: TRBV27
D: -
J: TRBJ1-5
size: once

DNA: TGTGCCATCAGTGTTGGGGGAGGGGAAGAGACCCAGTACTTC
CDR3: CAISVGGGEETQYF
V: TRBV10-3
D: TRBD2
J: TRBJ2-5
size: -

DNA: TGTGCCAGTAGTCAGACAGGGGCAGGTTTTCAGCCCCAGCATTTT
CDR3: CASSQTGAGFQPQHF
V: TRBV19
D: TRBD1
J: TRBJ1-5
size: few

DNA: TGTGCCAGCAGTTACTCGTCTAGCGGAACTTACGAGCAGTACTTC
CDR3: CASSYSSSGTYEQYF
V: TRBV6-5
D: TRBD2
J: TRBJ2-7
size: once

DNA: TGTGCCAGCACACCCCCGTTAGGGCGCAGAGAGACCCAGTACTTC
CDR3: CASTPPLGRRETQYF
V: TRBV2
D: -
J: TRBJ2-5
size: -

DNA: TGTGCCAGCAGCTTCCACAGGGAACATGAGCAGTTCTTC
CDR3: CASSFHREHEQFF
V: TRBV5-5
D: -
J: TRBJ2-1
size: -